This TCR beta chain was sequenced for a study of blood T cells in healthy people across ages. Study findings and constraints: With age, beta diversity per million T cells declined roughly linearly, significantly by approximately 40.

Primed by a sample-barcoded 5' primer and a J-beta primer mix, a second PCR proceeded for about 6 to 11 cycles. TCRdb processed the 5' RACE reads anew with MiXCR; each CDR3 protein has one entry. Of roughly 1,800,000 distinct CDR3 sequences listed, roughly 49% are singletons. The CDR3 is 17 amino acids. From germline, CDR1 is MGHRA and CDR2 YSYEKL. To note about this clonotype: Its cognate antigen is unknown. The junction departs from the called germline gene at one end, perhaps through a read error.

Sequencing was carried out using blood. The TCR sequence derives from a woman aged 35 to 49 in good health. This chain uses TRBV4-1 with TRBJ2-7; D might be TRBD2 (5 bases). CDR3 loop: CASGQAVTAVSGYEQYF. Written as DNA, the CDR3 is TGCGCCAGCGGCCAAGCTGTTACGGCCGTGAGCGGTTACGAGCAGTACTTC.